This T cell receptor beta chain is drawn from a study of blood T cell repertoires in COVID-19. Study summary: The origin of the acute and convalescent COVID-19 samples was the United States, Italy and Spain. T cells, B-cell-depleted T cells, or PBMCs provided the cDNA or gDNA that served as material.

As handled by the study authors: By means of reference gene primer amplification, nucleated cell counts were estimated. The method was immunoSEQ multiplex PCR; TCRdb's version includes in-frame clones alone and lacks a portion of them. From that table come the V and J calls and clone size; the DNA was used to work out D and trimming. The sample carries over 250,000 clones, about 89% recorded once. In this sample, this clone turned up once. The CDR3 sequence is 16 residues long. CDR1 and CDR2 (germline): LGHNA, YNFKEQ. The V end was cut by 1 base, the J end by 6 bases, with 13 bases between. The sequencing input was peripheral blood. The V call is TRBV4-2, the J call TRBJ1-6, with D hard to call. The TCR sequence derives from a man aged 45-65 years with acute or convalescent COVID-19. The CDR3 spells CASSQGSATSNSPLHF. CDR3 in DNA: TGTGCCAGCAGCCAAGGAAGCGCCACTTCTAATTCACCCCTCCACTTT.